The entry below gives a single TCR beta chain sequence along with its context. No antigen is known for it. Nominally healthy donors were sampled, though unrecorded immune exposures were likely. The sample originates from a study of cytomegalovirus exposure and HLA in healthy donors. Overall study results and limits: In a later analysis, V- and J-gene trimming of beta chains associated with a DCLRE1C missense variant, replicated independently.

Primers: 60 Vbeta forward and 13 Jbeta reverse. The assay was immunoSEQ multiplex PCR, and TCRdb's table has in-frame clones only and misses some. Of about 160,000 clones in the sample, roughly four fifths were seen once. CDR1 is MDHEN and CDR2 is SYDVKM in the germline V gene. CDR3 length: 15 amino acids. Trimming pared 4 bases from V and 3 bases from J, leaving 13 bases between. This clonotype originated in a woman aged 18-29 years in good health and CMV-seronegative. The sequencing input was PBMCs. This sequence joins TRBV28 and TRBJ1-3, with D perhaps matching TRBD1 (5 bases). CDR3 residues: CASSSGGAIGNTIYF. In DNA, the CDR3 is TGTGCCAGCAGTTCGGGAGGGGCCATTGGAAACACCATATATTTT.